One sample yielded the 32 T cell receptor beta chains listed below, sequenced in a study of blood T cell repertoires in COVID-19. The table came from immunoSEQ multiplex PCR; TCRdb's copy has only in-frame clones and leaves some out. The table has fewer than 400,000 clones, about 87% seen once. The sequenced sample was PBMCs or T cells enriched from blood (not recorded which). The receptors come from a woman under 30 who had recovered from COVID-19.

This clone has just a few counts. The J gene is TRBJ1-1, the V gene TRBV9, with 7 bases fitting TRBD1. Germline V gene data show CDR1 as SGDLS and CDR2 as YYNGEE. This CDR3 contains 12 residues. Unmatched junction bases numbered 3, after V lost 3 bases and J lost 7 bases. The chain's CDR3 is CASSATGLEAFF. CDR3 sequence (DNA): TGTGCCAGCAGCGCGACAGGGCTTGAAGCTTTCTTT.

V gene TRBV2 combines with J gene TRBJ1-4; a possible D gene is TRBD1 (5 bases). V was cut by 2 bases and J by 0 bases, with 10 bases left in between. Germline V gene lookup returns CDR1 SNHLY and CDR2 FYNNEI. This CDR3 has 16 residues. The CDR3 bases are TGTGCCAGCAGTGAATCGTGGACAACAACTAATGAAAAACTGTTTTTT. It yields the protein CASSESWTTTNEKLFF.

The table lists this clone with a few counts. V gene TRBV5-8 combines with J gene TRBJ1-2; TRBD1 matches at 7 bases. The V gene's germline CDR1 is SGHTS and CDR2 YDEGEE. V gave up 1 base and J gave up 8 bases; unmatched junction bases: 5. The CDR3 has 13 residues. The chain's CDR3 is CASSLMGQSGYTF. The CDR3 coding sequence is TGTGCCAGCAGCTTGATGGGACAGTCGGGCTACACCTTC.

A single count supports this clone. CDR3: CASRSLSRPTSSYEQYF. The CDR3 DNA follows: TGTGCCAGCAGAAGTCTTTCGAGGCCTACCAGCTCCTACGAGCAGTACTTC. This chain uses TRBV28 with TRBJ2-7; no clear D. Looked up from germline, CDR1 is MDHEN and CDR2 is SYDVKM. The length of the CDR3 is 17 residues. Trimming took 6 bases from V and 0 from J, leaving 21 bases between them.

This chain connects TRBV4-3 to TRBJ1-2; no clear D. The CDR3 spans 14 residues. Looked up from germline, CDR1 is LGHNA and CDR2 is YSLEER. The V end lost 0 bases, the J end lost 8 bases, and 13 bases lay between the germline ends. The CDR3 reads CASSQDWGGGGYTF. The DNA for the CDR3 is TGCGCCAGCAGCCAAGATTGGGGAGGAGGAGGCTACACCTTC.

V and J are TRBV18 and TRBJ2-5; D unclear. CDR3 length equals 13 residues. Germline CDR1 reads KGHSH; CDR2 reads LQKENI. Trimming shortened V by 3 bases and J by 0 bases, and 5 bases separated the two germline ends. In DNA, the CDR3 is TGTGCCAGCTCACCCGGGTACCAAGAGACCCAGTACTTC. This translates into CASSPGYQETQYF.

The chain combines TRBV2 with TRBJ1-4; tentative D call: TRBD1 (5 bases). The V gene lost 4 bases and the J gene lost 0 bases, with 6 bases spanning the gap. CDR1 and CDR2 from the germline V gene are SNHLY and FYNNEI. This CDR3 is built from 14 residues. The CDR3 DNA reads TGTGCCAGCAGTGGGGGCTCAACTAATGAAAAACTGTTTTTT. It specifies CASSGGSTNEKLFF.

This sequence joins TRBV7-2 and TRBJ1-2, with TRBD1 matching over 8 bases. In germline, CDR1 is SGHTA, CDR2 FQGNSA. The CDR3 length is 14 residues. V trimming: 1 base; J trimming: 8 bases; junction bases outside the gene matches: 6. CDR3 protein: CASSLGTGMAGYTF. CDR3 bases: TGTGCCAGCAGCTTAGGGACAGGGATGGCAGGCTACACCTTC.

The rearrangement uses TRBV16 and TRBJ1-2; D is unresolved. This CDR3 is 14 amino acids long. Germline V lookup: CDR1 KGHSY, CDR2 FQNENV. V lost 3 bases, J lost 0 bases, and 8 bases lay in between. CDR3 bases: TGTGCCAGCAGCCAGAGTCAAGCTAACTATGGCTACACCTTC. It codes for CASSQSQANYGYTF.

The chain carries TRBV19 and TRBJ2-5, with D perhaps TRBD1 (7 bases). V lost 2 bases and J lost 5, with 12 bases in between. Germline-derived CDR1 and CDR2 are LNHDA and SQIVND (reference sequence). The CDR3 has 14 residues. In DNA form, the CDR3 reads TGTGCCAGTAGTATAAACCCAGGGGGGGAGACCCAGTACTTC. As protein: CASSINPGGETQYF.

This clone came up once. The chain links TRBV29-1 to TRBJ2-5, with TRBD2 matching over 8 bases. Germline CDR1 reads SQVTM; CDR2 reads ANQGSEA. This CDR3 has 13 amino acids. The CDR3 DNA reads as TGCAGTGCAACTCAGCCCGGGGGGGGGACCCAGTACTTC. Translated, it gives CSATQPGGGTQYF.

The genes are TRBV2 and TRBJ1-4; 7 positions match TRBD1. Germline loops: CDR1 SNHLY, CDR2 FYNNEI. V was clipped by 0 bases and J by 5 bases; unmatched bases: 6. CDR3 length: 16 residues. In nucleotides, the CDR3 is TGTGCCAGCAGTGAAGCCATTGGACAGGAGAATGAAAAACTGTTTTTT. Translating it yields CASSEAIGQENEKLFF.

This rearrangement joins TRBV5-1 to TRBJ2-5; weak D call: TRBD2 (6 bases). Between the trimmed V and J ends, which lost 0 bases and 4 bases, there was a span of 10 bases. The CDR3 extends over 14 amino acids. CDR1 is SGHRS, CDR2 YFSETQ, per germline. CDR3 in DNA: TGCGCCAGCAGCTTGGAGAGTAGCGGAGAGACCCAGTACTTC. Translation gives CASSLESSGETQYF.

CDR3 DNA: TGTGCCAGCAGTTATCCCTCTCCTGGCGGGAGTTGGACCGGGGAGCTGTTTTTT. It is translated as CASSYPSPGGSWTGELFF. J is TRBJ2-2 and V is TRBV6-2 or TRBV6-3; 7 bases align to TRBD2. This CDR3 is built from 18 residues. Germline V lookup: CDR1 MNHEY, CDR2 SVGEGT. V was pared by 3 bases and J by 5 bases, with 15 bases of the junction left unmatched.

The chain joins TRBV18 to TRBJ1-3, with 7 bases lining up with TRBD1. V shed 6 bases, J shed 8 bases, and the junction held 7 bases outside the gene matches. CDR1 is KGHSH and CDR2 is LQKENI in the germline V gene. This CDR3 has 13 residues. CDR3 loop: CASSYDRAHTIYF. Here the CDR3 DNA reads TGTGCCAGCTCGTACGACAGGGCCCACACCATATATTTT.

This clone has a handful of counts. This chain links TRBV4-2 with TRBJ2-7; 10 bases align to TRBD2. The CDR3 is made up of 15 amino acids. Germline V gene data show CDR1 as LGHNA and CDR2 as YNFKEQ. V was pared by 3 bases and J by 4 bases, with 6 bases of the junction left unmatched. The CDR3 DNA sequence: TGTGCCAGCAGCCACCTAGCGGGGGCGGAGTACGAGCAGTACTTC. Its protein is CASSHLAGAEYEQYF.

CDR3 protein: CASSPHGAGGPTDTQYF. The CDR3 DNA sequence: TGTGCCAGCAGCCCACACGGGGCGGGGGGACCCACAGATACGCAGTATTTT. This chain joins TRBV7-3 and TRBJ2-3, with 8 bases that match TRBD2. This CDR3 has 17 residues. V shed 5 bases and J 2 bases; nucleotides not matched to a gene: 12. In germline, CDR1 is SGHTA, CDR2 FQGTGA.

The gene calls are TRBV27 and TRBJ1-2; the match to TRBD1 covers 9 bases. V was clipped by 5 bases and J by 7 bases; unmatched bases: 8. CDR1 MNHEY and CDR2 SMNVEV come from the germline V gene (reference sequence). The CDR3 runs to 14 residues. CDR3 DNA: TGTGCCAGCAGTCAATGGGGACAGGGAGGTGGCTACACCTTC. Translating gives CASSQWGQGGGYTF.

V and J are TRBV27 and TRBJ1-2; D is perhaps TRBD1 (6 bases). CDR1 and CDR2 (germline): MNHEY, SMNVEV (reference sequence). The CDR3 totals 16 residues. V was clipped by 6 bases and J by 6 bases, with 23 bases between them. CDR3 in amino acids: CASSPIYTGQEDGYTF. The CDR3 DNA sequence: TGTGCCAGCAGCCCGATCTATACAGGGCAGGAGGATGGCTACACCTTC.

The rearrangement links TRBV2 to TRBJ1-4; TRBD1 agrees at 9 bases. J gave up 7 bases and V 6 bases, and 6 bases lay outside the gene matches. CDR1 is SNHLY and CDR2 is FYNNEI in the germline V gene. The CDR3 covers 14 residues. CDR3 nucleotide sequence: TGTGCCAGCAGGACACAGGGGGCCGGTGAAAAACTGTTTTTT. This codes for CASRTQGAGEKLFF.

This rearrangement joins TRBV5-5 to TRBJ2-3; TRBD1 matches at 7 bases. The CDR3 is 18 residues long. CDR1 is SGHKS, CDR2 YYEKEE, per germline (reference sequence). V lost 7 bases, J lost 1 base, and 18 bases stayed unmatched. As DNA, the CDR3 is TGTGCCAGCGACTGGAACGCCAGAGACAGGGTAGGCACAGATACGCAGTATTTT. It specifies CASDWNARDRVGTDTQYF.

V usage is TRBV6-2 or TRBV6-3 and J usage is TRBJ2-2; D not resolved. This CDR3 has 15 residues. V lost 2 bases to trimming and J lost 1 base, with 8 bases between them. Germline CDR1 is MNHEY and CDR2 is SVGEGT. The CDR3 loop is CASSYISLNTGELFF. CDR3 nucleotide sequence: TGTGCCAGCAGTTACATCTCTTTGAACACCGGGGAGCTGTTTTTT.

The chain carries TRBV11-2 and TRBJ2-5, with D hard to call. From germline, CDR1 is SGHAT and CDR2 FQNNGV. The CDR3 spans 12 residues. Trimming removed 5 bases from V and 0 bases from J, with 4 bases in between. The CDR3 region has the DNA TGTGCCAGCAGCACAAACCAAGAGACCCAGTACTTC. Translated: CASSTNQETQYF.

The J gene is TRBJ2-3, the V gene TRBV19; 9 nucleotides agree with TRBD1. In germline, CDR1 is LNHDA, CDR2 SQIVND (reference sequence). V lost 5 bases and J lost 1; bases outside the gene matches: 16. This CDR3 spans 19 amino acids. CDR3 sequence reads: CASSDPGTGRAIRTDTQYF. Here the CDR3 DNA reads TGTGCCAGTAGTGACCCCGGGACAGGGCGAGCCATACGCACAGATACGCAGTATTTT.

This chain links TRBV28 with TRBJ2-1, with TRBD2 matching 11 bases. Germline V gene sequence: CDR1 MDHEN, CDR2 SYDVKM. CDR3 length equals 20 residues. With 1 base clipped from V and 2 bases from J, the junction kept 13 bases outside the gene matches. The CDR3 coding sequence is TGTGCCAGCAGTTTATCTATGGTGGCTAGCGGGGGGACGACCTACAATGAGCAGTTCTTC. Its translation: CASSLSMVASGGTTYNEQFF.

CDR3 coding DNA: TGTGCCAGCAGCCCCCAGGACAGCCCTTTTTCACCCCTCCACTTT. It specifies CASSPQDSPFSPLHF. The chain recombines TRBV5-6 with TRBJ1-6, with D perhaps matching TRBD1 (6 bases). Germline CDR1 and CDR2: SGHDT and YYEEEE. The CDR3 runs to 15 residues. The germline V and J ends were trimmed by 4 bases and 9 bases, with 17 bases remaining between them.

V gene TRBV19 combines with J gene TRBJ1-1; no definite D call. The CDR3 has 16 amino acids. Germline V gene lookup returns CDR1 LNHDA and CDR2 SQIVND (reference sequence). With 0 bases removed from V and 1 base from J, the gap between germline ends came to 12 bases. The CDR3 reads CASSIDWREANTEAFF. CDR3 nucleotide sequence: TGTGCCAGTAGTATAGATTGGAGGGAAGCGAACACTGAAGCTTTCTTT.

The V call is TRBV9, the J call TRBJ1-1; D gene unclear. The CDR3 consists of 16 residues. Trimming took off 0 bases at V and 6 bases at J, with 18 bases between the two ends. The germline CDR1 and CDR2 sequences are SGDLS and YYNGEE. This CDR3 is CASSVASTRPDPEAFF. The CDR3 coding sequence is TGTGCCAGCAGCGTAGCTTCGACAAGACCTGACCCTGAAGCTTTCTTT. Full variable domain (remainder filled in from reference TRBV9 and TRBJ1-1): DSGVTQTPKHLITATGQRVTLRCSPRSGDLSVYWYQQSLDQGLQFLIQYYNGEERAKGNILERFSAQQFPDLHSELNLSSLELGDSALYFCASSVASTRPDPEAFFGQGTRLTVV.

The CDR3 sequence: CASSVTGGKTQYF. CDR3 bases: TGTGCCAGCAGTGTAACAGGGGGTAAGACCCAGTACTTC. The V gene is TRBV2, the J gene TRBJ2-5; TRBD1 matches 8 bases. This CDR3 contains 13 residues. Looked up from germline, CDR1 is SNHLY and CDR2 is FYNNEI. With 4 bases clipped from V and 6 bases from J, the junction kept 4 bases outside the gene matches.

The V call is TRBV5-1, the J call TRBJ1-2; D gene ambiguous. V lost 1 base and J lost 4, with 11 bases in between. This CDR3 comprises 14 residues. From germline, CDR1 is SGHRS and CDR2 YFSETQ. CDR3 nucleotides: TGCGCCAGCAGCTTGCCGACGCCAGGCTATGGCTACACCTTC. Its translation is CASSLPTPGYGYTF. The full variable domain, rest sourced from reference TRBV5-1 and TRBJ1-2, is KAGVTQTPRYLIKTRGQQVTLSCSPISGHRSVSWYQQTPGQGLQFLFEYFSETQRNKGNFPGRFSGRQFSNSRSEMNVSTLELGDSALYLCASSLPTPGYGYTFGSGTRLTVV.

V gene TRBV4-1 combines with J gene TRBJ2-1; tentative D call: TRBD1 (6 bases). Looked up from germline, CDR1 is MGHRA and CDR2 is YSYEKL. The CDR3 totals 15 residues. The V and J ends lost 3 bases and 8 bases respectively, with 17 bases between them. CDR3 sequence (DNA): TGCGCCAGCAGCCAGACGACGGACAGCCTGGATGAGCAGTTCTTC. It specifies CASSQTTDSLDEQFF.

The chain carries TRBV5-6 and TRBJ1-1, with a weak D call TRBD1 (5 bases). Trimming took off 0 bases at V and 3 bases at J, with 15 bases between the two ends. The CDR3 consists of 16 residues. Germline CDR1 SGHDT, CDR2 YYEEEE. The CDR3 DNA reads TGTGCCAGCAGCTTGGCCCTCAGGGCCCTGGACACTGAAGCTTTCTTT. Residues: CASSLALRALDTEAFF. Filled out from reference TRBV5-6 and TRBJ1-1, the complete variable domain reads DAGVTQSPTHLIKTRGQQVTLRCSPKSGHDTVSWYQQALGQGPQFIFQYYEEEERQRGNFPDRFSGHQFPNYSSELNVNALLLGDSALYLCASSLALRALDTEAFFGQGTRLTVV.